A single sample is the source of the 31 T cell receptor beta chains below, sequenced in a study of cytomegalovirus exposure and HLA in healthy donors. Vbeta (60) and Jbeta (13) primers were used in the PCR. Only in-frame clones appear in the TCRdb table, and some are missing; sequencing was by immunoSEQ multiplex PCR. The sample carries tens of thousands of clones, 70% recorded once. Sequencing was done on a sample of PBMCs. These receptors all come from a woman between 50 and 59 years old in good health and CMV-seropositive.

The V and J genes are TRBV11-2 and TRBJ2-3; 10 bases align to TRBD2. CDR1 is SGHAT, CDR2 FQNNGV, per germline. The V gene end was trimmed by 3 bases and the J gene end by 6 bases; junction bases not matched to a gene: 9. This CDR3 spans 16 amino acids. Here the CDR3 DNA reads TGTGCCAGCAGCTTTACTAGCGGGATCGCGGGGGATACGCAGTATTTT. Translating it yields CASSFTSGIAGDTQYF.

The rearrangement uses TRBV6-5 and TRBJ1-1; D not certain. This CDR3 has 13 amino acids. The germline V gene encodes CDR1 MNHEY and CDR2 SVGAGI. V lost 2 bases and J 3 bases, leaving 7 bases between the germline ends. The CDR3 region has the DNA TGTGCCAGCAGTTACGGGGAGCACACTGAAGCTTTCTTT. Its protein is CASSYGEHTEAFF.

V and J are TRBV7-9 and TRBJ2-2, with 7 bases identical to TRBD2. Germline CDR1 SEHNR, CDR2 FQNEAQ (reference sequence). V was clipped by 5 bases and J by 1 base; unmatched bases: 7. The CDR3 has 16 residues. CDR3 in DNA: TGTGCCAGCAGCCTGGGACTAACCTTGAACACCGGGGAGCTGTTTTTT. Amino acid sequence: CASSLGLTLNTGELFF.

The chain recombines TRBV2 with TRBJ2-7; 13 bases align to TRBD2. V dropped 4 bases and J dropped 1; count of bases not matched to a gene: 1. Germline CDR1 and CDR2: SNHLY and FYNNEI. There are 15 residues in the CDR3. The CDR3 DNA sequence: TGTGCCAGCAGTGGGACTAGCGGGGGATCCTACGAGCAGTACTTC. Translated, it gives CASSGTSGGSYEQYF.

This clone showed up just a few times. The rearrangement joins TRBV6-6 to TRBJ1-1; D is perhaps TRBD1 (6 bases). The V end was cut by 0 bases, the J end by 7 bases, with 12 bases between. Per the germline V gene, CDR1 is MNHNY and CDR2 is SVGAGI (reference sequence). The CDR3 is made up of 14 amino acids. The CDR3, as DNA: TGTGCCAGCAGTTACTCGGGGGCGCAGGTTGAAGCTTTCTTT. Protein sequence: CASSYSGAQVEAFF.

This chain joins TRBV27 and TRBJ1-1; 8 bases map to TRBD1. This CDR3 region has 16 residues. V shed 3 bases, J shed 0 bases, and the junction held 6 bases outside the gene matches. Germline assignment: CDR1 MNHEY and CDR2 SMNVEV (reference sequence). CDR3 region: CASSFHGQGMNTEAFF. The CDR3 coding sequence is TGTGCCAGCAGTTTCCATGGACAGGGTATGAACACTGAAGCTTTCTTT.

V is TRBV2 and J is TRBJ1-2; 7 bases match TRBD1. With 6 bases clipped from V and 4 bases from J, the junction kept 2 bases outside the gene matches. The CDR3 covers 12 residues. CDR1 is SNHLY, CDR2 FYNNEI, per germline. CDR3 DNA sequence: TGTGCCAGCAGCGACAGGGTCTATGGCTACACCTTC. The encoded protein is CASSDRVYGYTF.

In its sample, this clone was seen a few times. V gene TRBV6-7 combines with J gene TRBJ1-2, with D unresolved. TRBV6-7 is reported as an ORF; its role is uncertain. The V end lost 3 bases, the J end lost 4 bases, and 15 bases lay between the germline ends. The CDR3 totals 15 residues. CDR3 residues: CASSYETGRIYGYTF. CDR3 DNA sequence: TGTGCCAGCAGTTATGAGACGGGAAGAATCTATGGCTACACCTTC.

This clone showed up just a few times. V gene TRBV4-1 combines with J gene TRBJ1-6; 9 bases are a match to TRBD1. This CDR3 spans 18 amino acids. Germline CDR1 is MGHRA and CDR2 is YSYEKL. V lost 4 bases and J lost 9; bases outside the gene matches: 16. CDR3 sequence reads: CASSRATILTGGGSPLHF. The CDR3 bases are TGCGCCAGCAGCCGCGCCACCATTCTGACAGGGGGGGGTTCACCCCTCCACTTT.

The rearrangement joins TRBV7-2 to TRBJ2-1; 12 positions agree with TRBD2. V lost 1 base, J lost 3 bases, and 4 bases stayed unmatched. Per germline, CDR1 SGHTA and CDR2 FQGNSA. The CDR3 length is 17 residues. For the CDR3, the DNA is TGTGCCAGCAGCTTAGTCGCGACTAGCGGGAGCTACAATGAGCAGTTCTTC. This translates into CASSLVATSGSYNEQFF.

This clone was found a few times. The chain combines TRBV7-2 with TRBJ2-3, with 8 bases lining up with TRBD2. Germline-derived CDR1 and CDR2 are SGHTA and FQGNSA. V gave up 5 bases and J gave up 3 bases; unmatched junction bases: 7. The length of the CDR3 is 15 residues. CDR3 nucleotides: TGTGCCAGCAGCACCCCCGGGACTAGGACAGATACGCAGTATTTT. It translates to CASSTPGTRTDTQYF.

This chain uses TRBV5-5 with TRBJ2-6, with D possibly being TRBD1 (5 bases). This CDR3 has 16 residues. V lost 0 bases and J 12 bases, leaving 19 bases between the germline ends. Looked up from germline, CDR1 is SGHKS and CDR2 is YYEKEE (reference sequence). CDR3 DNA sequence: TGTGCCAGCAGCTTGGCCAAGGGGTTGGTGAGTTCCGTCCTGACTTTC. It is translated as CASSLAKGLVSSVLTF.

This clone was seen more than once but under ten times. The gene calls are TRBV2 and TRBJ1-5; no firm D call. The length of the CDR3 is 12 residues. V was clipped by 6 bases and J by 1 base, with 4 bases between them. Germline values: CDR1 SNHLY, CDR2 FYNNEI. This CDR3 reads CASRGSNQPQHF. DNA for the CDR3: TGTGCCAGCAGGGGCAGCAATCAGCCCCAGCATTTT.

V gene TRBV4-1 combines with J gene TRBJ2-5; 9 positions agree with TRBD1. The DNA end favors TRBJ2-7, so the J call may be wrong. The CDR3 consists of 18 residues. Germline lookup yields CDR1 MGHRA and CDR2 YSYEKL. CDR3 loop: CASSHRQAFRDREYEQYF. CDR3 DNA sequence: TGCGCCAGCAGCCACCGACAAGCCTTCCGGGACAGGGAATACGAGCAGTACTTC.

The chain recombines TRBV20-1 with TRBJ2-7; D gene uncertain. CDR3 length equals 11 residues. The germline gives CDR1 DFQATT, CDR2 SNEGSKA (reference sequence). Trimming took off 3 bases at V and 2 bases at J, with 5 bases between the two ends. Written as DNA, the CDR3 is TGCAGTGCTAGTGGGCCCTACGAGCAGTACTTC. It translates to CSASGPYEQYF.

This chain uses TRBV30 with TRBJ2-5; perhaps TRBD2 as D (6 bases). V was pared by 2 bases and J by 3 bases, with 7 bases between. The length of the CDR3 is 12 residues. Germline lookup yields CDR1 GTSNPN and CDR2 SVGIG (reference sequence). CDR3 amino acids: CAWSRGKETQYF. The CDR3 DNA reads TGTGCCTGGAGTCGGGGGAAAGAGACCCAGTACTTC.

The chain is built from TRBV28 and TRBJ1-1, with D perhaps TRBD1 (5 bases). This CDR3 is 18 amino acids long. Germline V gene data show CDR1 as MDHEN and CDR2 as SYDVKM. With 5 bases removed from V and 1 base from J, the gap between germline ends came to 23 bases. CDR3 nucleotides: TGTGCCAGCAGTAACAGCCTATCGACCAGACAGAGGAACACTGAAGCTTTCTTT. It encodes CASSNSLSTRQRNTEAFF.

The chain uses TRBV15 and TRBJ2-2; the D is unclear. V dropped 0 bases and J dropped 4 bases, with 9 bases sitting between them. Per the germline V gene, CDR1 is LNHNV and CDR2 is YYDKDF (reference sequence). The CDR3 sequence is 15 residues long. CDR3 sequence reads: CATSRDSQFTGELFF. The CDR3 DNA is TGTGCCACCAGCAGAGATTCCCAGTTCACCGGGGAGCTGTTTTTT.

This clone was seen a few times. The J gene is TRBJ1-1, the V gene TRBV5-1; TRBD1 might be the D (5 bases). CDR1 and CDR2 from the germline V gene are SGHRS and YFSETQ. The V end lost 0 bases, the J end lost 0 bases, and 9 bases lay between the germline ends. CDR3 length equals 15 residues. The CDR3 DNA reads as TGCGCCAGCAGCTTGGCCTCAGGGATGAACACTGAAGCTTTCTTT. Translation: CASSLASGMNTEAFF.

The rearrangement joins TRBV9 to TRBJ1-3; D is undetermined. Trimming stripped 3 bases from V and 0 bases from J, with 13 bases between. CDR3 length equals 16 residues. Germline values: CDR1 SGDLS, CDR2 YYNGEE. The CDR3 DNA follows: TGTGCCAGCAGCGGCCCCCGGGTGGACTCTGGAAACACCATATATTTT. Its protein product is CASSGPRVDSGNTIYF.

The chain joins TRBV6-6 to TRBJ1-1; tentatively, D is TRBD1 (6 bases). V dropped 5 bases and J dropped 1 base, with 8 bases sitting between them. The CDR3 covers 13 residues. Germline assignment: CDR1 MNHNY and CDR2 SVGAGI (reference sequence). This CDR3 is CASSRTENTEAFF. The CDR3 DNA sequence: TGTGCCAGCAGTCGGACAGAGAACACTGAAGCTTTCTTT.

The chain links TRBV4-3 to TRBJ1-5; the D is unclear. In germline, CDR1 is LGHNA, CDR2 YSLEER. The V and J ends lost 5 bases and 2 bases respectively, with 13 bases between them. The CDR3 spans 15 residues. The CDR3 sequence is CASSYNVLGNQPQHF. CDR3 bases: TGCGCCAGCAGCTACAACGTACTAGGCAATCAGCCCCAGCATTTT.

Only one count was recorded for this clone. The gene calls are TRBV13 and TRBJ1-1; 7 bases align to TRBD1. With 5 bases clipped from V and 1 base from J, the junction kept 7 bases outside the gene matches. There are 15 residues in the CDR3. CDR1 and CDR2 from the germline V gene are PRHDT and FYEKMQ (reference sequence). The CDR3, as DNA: TGTGCCAGCAGCGCCCCAGGGGGGTGGAACACTGAAGCTTTCTTT. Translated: CASSAPGGWNTEAFF.

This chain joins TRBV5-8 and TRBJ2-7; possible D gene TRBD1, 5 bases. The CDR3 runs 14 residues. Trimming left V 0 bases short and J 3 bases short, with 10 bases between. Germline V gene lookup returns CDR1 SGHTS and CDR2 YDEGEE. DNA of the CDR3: TGTGCCAGCAGCTTGGCAGGGTTTCTCTACGAGCAGTACTTC. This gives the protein CASSLAGFLYEQYF.

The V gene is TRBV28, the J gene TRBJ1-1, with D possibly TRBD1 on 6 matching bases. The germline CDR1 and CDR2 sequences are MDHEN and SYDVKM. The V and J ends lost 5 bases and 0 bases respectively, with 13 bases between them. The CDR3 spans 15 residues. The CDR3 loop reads CASSPTRQVNTEAFF. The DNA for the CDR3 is TGTGCCAGCAGTCCAACTAGACAGGTGAACACTGAAGCTTTCTTT.

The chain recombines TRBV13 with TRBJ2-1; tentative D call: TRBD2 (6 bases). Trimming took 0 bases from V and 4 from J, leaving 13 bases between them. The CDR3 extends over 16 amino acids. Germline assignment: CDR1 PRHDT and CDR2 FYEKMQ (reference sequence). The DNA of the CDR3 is TGTGCCAGCAGCTTAGGTTACGGGAGTGTTTACAATGAGCAGTTCTTC. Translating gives CASSLGYGSVYNEQFF.

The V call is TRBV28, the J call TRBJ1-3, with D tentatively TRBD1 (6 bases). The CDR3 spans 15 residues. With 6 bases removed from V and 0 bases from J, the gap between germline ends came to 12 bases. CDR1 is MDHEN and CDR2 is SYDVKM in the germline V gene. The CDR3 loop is CASRLQGSSGNTIYF. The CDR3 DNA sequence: TGTGCCAGCAGGCTGCAGGGGAGCTCTGGAAACACCATATATTTT.

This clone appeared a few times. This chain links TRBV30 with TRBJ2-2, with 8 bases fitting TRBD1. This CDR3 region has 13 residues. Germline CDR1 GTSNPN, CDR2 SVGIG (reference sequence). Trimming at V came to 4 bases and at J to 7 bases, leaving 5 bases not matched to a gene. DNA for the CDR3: TGTGCCTGGAAGGCAGGGGGCCACGGGGAGCTGTTTTTT. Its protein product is CAWKAGGHGELFF.

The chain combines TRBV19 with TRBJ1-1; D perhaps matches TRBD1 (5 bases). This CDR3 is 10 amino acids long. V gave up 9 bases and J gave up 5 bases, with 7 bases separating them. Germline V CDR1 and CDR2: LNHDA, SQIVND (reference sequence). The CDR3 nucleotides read TGTGCCAGCCGGGGGACTGAAGCTTTCTTT. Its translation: CASRGTEAFF.

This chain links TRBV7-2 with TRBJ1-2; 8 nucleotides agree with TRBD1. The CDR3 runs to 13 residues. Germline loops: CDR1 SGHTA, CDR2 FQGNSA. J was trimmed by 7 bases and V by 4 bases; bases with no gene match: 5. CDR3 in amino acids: CASSSQGGSGYTF. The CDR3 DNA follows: TGTGCCAGCAGCTCACAGGGGGGTTCTGGCTACACCTTC.

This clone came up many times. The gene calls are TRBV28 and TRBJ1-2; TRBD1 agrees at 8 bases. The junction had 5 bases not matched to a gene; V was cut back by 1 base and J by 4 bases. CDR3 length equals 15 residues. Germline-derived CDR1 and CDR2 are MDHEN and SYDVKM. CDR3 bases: TGTGCCAGCAGTTTATTTACAGGGGGAATCTATGGCTACACCTTC. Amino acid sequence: CASSLFTGGIYGYTF.